This T cell receptor beta chain is from a study of OX40 agonist ivuxolimab in advanced cancers. Study-wide background: Dose-escalation subjects each had hepatocellular carcinoma, melanoma, renal cell or head and neck cancer. Eligibility rules accepted prior anti-PD-1, anti-PD-L1 or anti-CTLA-4 therapy, and 40% to 50% had some.

Here immunoSEQ multiplex PCR was the method, and the copy in TCRdb shows in-frame clones only, minus some. The data hold about 37,000 clones, with around 87% observed a single time. In germline, CDR1 is PRHDT, CDR2 FYEKMQ (reference sequence). There are 14 residues in the CDR3. With 4 bases clipped from V and 1 base from J, the junction kept 2 bases outside the gene matches. The study, taken as a whole, reports: The antigen specificity of the peripheral T cells (those that were expanded) was not determined.

For this clone: Its antigen is not identified.

The clonotype was recovered from an adult with an advanced solid tumor such as melanoma, head and neck, liver or kidney cancer. Material: CD4+ or CD8+ T cells sorted from blood, obtained in a trial of the OX40 agonist ivuxolimab. The chain links TRBV13 to TRBJ2-7; TRBD1 matches 9 bases. CDR3 coding DNA: TGTGCCAGCAGCTCCGGACAGGGGTCCTACGAGCAGTACTTC. This sequence encodes CASSSGQGSYEQYF. Using reference TRBV13 and TRBJ2-7 for the parts outside the CDR3, the full variable domain is AAGVIQSPRHLIKEKRETATLKCYPIPRHDTVYWYQQGPGQDPQFLISFYEKMQSDKGSIPDRFSAQQFSDYHSELNMSSLELGDSALYFCASSSGQGSYEQYFGPGTRLTVT.